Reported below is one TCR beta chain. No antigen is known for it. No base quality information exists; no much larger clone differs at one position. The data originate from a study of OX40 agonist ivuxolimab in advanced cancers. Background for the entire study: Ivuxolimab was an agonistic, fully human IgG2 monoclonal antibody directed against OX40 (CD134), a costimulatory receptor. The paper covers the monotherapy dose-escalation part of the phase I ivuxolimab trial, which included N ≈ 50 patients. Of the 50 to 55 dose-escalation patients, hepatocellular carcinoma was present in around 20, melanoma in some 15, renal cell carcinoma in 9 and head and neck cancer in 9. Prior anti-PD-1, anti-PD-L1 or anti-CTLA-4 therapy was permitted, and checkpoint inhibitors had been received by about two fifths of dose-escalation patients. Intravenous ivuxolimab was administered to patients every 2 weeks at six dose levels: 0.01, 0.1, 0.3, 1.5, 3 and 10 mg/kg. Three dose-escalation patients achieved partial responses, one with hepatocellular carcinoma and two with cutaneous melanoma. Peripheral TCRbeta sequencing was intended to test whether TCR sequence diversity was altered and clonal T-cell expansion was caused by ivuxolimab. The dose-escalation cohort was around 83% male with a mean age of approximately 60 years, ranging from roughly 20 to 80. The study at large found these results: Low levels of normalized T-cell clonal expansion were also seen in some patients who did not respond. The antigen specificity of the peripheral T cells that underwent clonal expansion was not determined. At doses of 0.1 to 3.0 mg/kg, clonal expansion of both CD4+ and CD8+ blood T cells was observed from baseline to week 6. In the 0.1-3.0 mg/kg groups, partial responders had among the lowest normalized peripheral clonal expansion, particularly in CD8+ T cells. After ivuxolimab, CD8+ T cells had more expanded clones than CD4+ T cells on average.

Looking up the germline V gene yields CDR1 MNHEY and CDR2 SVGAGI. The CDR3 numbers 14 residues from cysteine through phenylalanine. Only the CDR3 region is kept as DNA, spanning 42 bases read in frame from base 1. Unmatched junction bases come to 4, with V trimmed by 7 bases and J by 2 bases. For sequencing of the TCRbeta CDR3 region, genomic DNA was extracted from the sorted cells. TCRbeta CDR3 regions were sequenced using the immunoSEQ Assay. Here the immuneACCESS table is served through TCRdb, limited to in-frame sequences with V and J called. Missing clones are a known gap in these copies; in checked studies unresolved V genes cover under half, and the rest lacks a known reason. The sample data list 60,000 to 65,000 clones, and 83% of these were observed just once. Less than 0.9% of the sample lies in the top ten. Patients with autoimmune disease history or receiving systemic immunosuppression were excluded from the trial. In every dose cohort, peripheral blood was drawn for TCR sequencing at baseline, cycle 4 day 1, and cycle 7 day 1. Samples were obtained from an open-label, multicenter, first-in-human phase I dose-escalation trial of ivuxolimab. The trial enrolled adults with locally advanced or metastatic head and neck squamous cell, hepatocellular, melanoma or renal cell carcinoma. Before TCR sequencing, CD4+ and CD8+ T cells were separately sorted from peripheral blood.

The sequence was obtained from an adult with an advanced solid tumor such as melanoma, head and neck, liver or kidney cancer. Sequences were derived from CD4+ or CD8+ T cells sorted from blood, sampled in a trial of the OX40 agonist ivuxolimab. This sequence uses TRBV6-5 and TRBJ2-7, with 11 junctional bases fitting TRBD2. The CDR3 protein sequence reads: CASKPGLAAYEQYF. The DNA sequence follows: TGTGCCAGCAAACCGGGACTAGCGGCCTACGAGCAGTACTTC.